Below, 27 T cell receptor beta chains from the same sample are listed, as sequenced in a study of blood T cell repertoires in COVID-19. Sequencing was performed with immunoSEQ multiplex PCR; in TCRdb, only in-frame clones are kept and a portion is missing. The repertoire holds under 300,000 clones, with 85% to 95% as singletons. The specimen sequenced was PBMCs or T cells enriched from blood (not recorded which). The receptors here all came from a woman aged 18-30 years who had recovered from COVID-19.

J is TRBJ2-6 and V is TRBV7-2; D remains ambiguous. V lost 6 bases, J lost 3 bases, and 6 bases lay in between. Per germline, CDR1 SGHTA and CDR2 FQGNSA. The CDR3 length is 13 residues. The CDR3 DNA sequence: TGTGCCAGCAGTCTAAATGGGGCCAACGTCCTGACTTTC. Residues: CASSLNGANVLTF.

The chain is built from TRBV7-2 and TRBJ1-2; D is undetermined. Trimming stripped 5 bases from V and 0 bases from J, with 13 bases between. The germline CDR1 and CDR2 sequences are SGHTA and FQGNSA. The CDR3 covers 15 residues. For the CDR3, the DNA is TGTGCCAGCAGCCCCCGCGGCTTAGCTAACTATGGCTACACCTTC. Translated, it gives CASSPRGLANYGYTF.

CDR3 in amino acids: CASREEGLRTEAFF. The CDR3 nucleotides are TGCGCCAGCAGAGAAGAAGGACTAAGGACTGAAGCTTTCTTT. The chain is built from TRBV10-2 and TRBJ1-1; D is unclear. Trimming removed 6 bases from V and 5 bases from J, with 16 bases in between. The CDR3 runs to 14 residues. Germline values: CDR1 WSHSY, CDR2 SAAADI.

In the case of this clone: Distinct nucleotide sequences in the sample also encode this CDR3. CDR3 loop: CASSLTGNQPQHF. The CDR3 region has the DNA TGTGCCAGCTCACTCACAGGCAATCAGCCCCAGCATTTT. The rearrangement links TRBV18 to TRBJ1-5; D is undetermined. Germline V lookup: CDR1 KGHSH, CDR2 LQKENI. The CDR3 length is 13 residues. The ends were cut back, 4 bases at V and 2 bases at J, with 6 bases in the middle.

The J gene is TRBJ1-5, the V gene TRBV2; a possible D gene is TRBD1 (5 bases). Germline V gives CDR1 SNHLY, CDR2 FYNNEI. V dropped 6 bases and J dropped 2 bases, with 14 bases sitting between them. CDR3 size: 15 residues. CDR3 nucleotides: TGTGCCAGCAGCCCGGGGGGGATCGGCAATCAGCCCCAGCATTTT. Translation: CASSPGGIGNQPQHF. The whole variable domain, filled in from reference TRBV2 and TRBJ1-5, reads EPEVTQTPSHQVTQMGQEVILRCVPISNHLYFYWYRQILGQKVEFLVSFYNNEISEKSEIFDDQFSVERPDGSNFTLKIRSTKLEDSAMYFCASSPGGIGNQPQHFGDGTRLSIL.

The genes are TRBV3-1 (or the pseudogene TRBV3-2) and TRBJ1-2; D is undetermined. The germline V gene has CDR1 LGHDT and CDR2 YNNKEL (reference sequence). CDR3 length: 16 amino acids. V gave up 1 base and J gave up 0 bases, with 12 bases separating them. This CDR3 reads CASSQVLAVTNYGYTF. The CDR3, as DNA: TGTGCCAGCAGCCAAGTTTTGGCAGTTACTAACTATGGCTACACCTTC.

The chain recombines TRBV5-1 with TRBJ2-3, with 10 nucleotides matching TRBD2. The germline CDR1 and CDR2 sequences are SGHRS and YFSETQ. V lost 4 bases and J lost 8; bases outside the gene matches: 13. This CDR3 is built from 16 residues. CDR3 region: CASSSGREGSLVTQYF. Written as DNA, the CDR3 is TGCGCCAGCAGCAGCGGGAGGGAGGGGTCGTTGGTTACGCAGTATTTT.

This clone appeared once. The chain couples TRBV13 to TRBJ1-5, with D possibly being TRBD1 (6 bases). Trimming pared 0 bases from V and 7 bases from J, leaving 7 bases between. Germline CDR1 PRHDT, CDR2 FYEKMQ (reference sequence). The CDR3 consists of 13 residues. The CDR3 DNA reads as TGTGCCAGCAGCTTAGGTGGGGGCCAGCCCCAGCATTTT. Amino acid sequence: CASSLGGGQPQHF.

The rearrangement uses TRBV27 and TRBJ1-2; 7 bases match TRBD1. The V gene's germline CDR1 is MNHEY and CDR2 SMNVEV (reference sequence). Trimming removed 6 bases from V and 6 bases from J; junction bases left unmatched: 7. This CDR3 is 13 amino acids long. CDR3 DNA sequence: TGTGCCAGCAGCCTCCCAGGGGGTAATGGCTACACCTTC. It translates to CASSLPGGNGYTF.

The chain has TRBV27 and TRBJ2-1; TRBD2 matches 7 bases. V lost 7 bases and J lost 3; bases outside the gene matches: 12. This CDR3 comprises 16 residues. Germline V gene sequence: CDR1 MNHEY, CDR2 SMNVEV (reference sequence). The CDR3: CASKLEGLADYNEQFF. The DNA of the CDR3 is TGTGCCAGCAAACTCGAGGGGCTAGCGGACTACAATGAGCAGTTCTTC.

CDR3 in amino acids: CATYPRGGTEAFF. The CDR3 region has the DNA TGTGCCACCTATCCCCGGGGAGGGACCGAAGCTTTCTTT. V usage is TRBV6-5 and J usage is TRBJ1-1; possibly TRBD1 for D (5 bases). The CDR3 consists of 13 residues. V was clipped by 10 bases and J by 8 bases, with 20 bases between them. The germline CDR1 and CDR2 sequences are MNHEY and SVGAGI.

This rearrangement joins TRBV12-3 or TRBV12-4 to TRBJ1-1; D remains ambiguous. CDR3 length: 13 residues. The germline V and J ends were trimmed by 5 bases and 4 bases, with 11 bases remaining between them. The CDR3 DNA sequence: TGTGCCAGCAGTATCCCCTATGGCACTGAAGCTTTCTTT. It encodes CASSIPYGTEAFF.

This clone was seen a handful of times. V is TRBV7-9 and J is TRBJ1-3, with a weak D call TRBD1 (5 bases). The CDR3 loop spans 18 amino acids. Per the germline V gene, CDR1 is SEHNR and CDR2 is FQNEAQ (reference sequence). Trimming took off 8 bases at V and 0 bases at J, with 23 bases between the two ends. CDR3 in amino acids: CASSQRTSRVVSGNTIYF. DNA for the CDR3: TGTGCCAGCTCCCAGCGCACCAGCAGGGTGGTCTCTGGAAACACCATATATTTT.

The gene calls are TRBV12-2 and TRBJ2-3; the D call in the table, TRBD2, was not verified against the DNA. TRBV12-2 is a listed pseudogene. The CDR3 spans 15 residues. Written as DNA, the CDR3 is TGTGCAAGTCGCTTTAGACTAGCGGGGGACCTTACGCAGTATTTT. Translation gives CASRFRLAGDLTQYF.

This clone was seen once. V and J are TRBV27 and TRBJ2-3; 9 bases agree with TRBD1. V lost 3 bases, J lost 6 bases, and 19 bases stayed unmatched. Germline V gene sequence: CDR1 MNHEY, CDR2 SMNVEV (reference sequence). The CDR3 has 19 amino acids. CDR3 bases: TGTGCCAGCAGTTTCCCGGACAGGGGCCATACCGCCCCCTCGGATACGCAGTATTTT. Amino acids: CASSFPDRGHTAPSDTQYF.

The chain carries TRBV7-2 and TRBJ2-1; D is possibly TRBD2 (8 bases). CDR1 and CDR2 from the germline V gene are SGHTA and FQGNSA. V was shortened by 5 bases and J by 0 bases, with 17 bases between the two germline ends. This CDR3 is built from 17 residues. The CDR3 DNA reads as TGTGCCAGCAGCGAGATGACAGGGACTAGCTCCTACAATGAGCAGTTCTTC. As protein: CASSEMTGTSSYNEQFF. Full variable domain (outside the CDR3, taken from reference TRBV7-2 and TRBJ2-1): GAGVSQSPSNKVTEKGKDVELRCDPISGHTALYWYRQSLGQGLEFLIYFQGNSAPDKSGLPSDRFSAERTGGSVSTLTIQRTQQEDSAVYLCASSEMTGTSSYNEQFFGPGTRLTVL.

The V and J genes are TRBV10-1 and TRBJ2-7, with D tentatively TRBD2 (7 bases). Germline V CDR1 and CDR2: WNHNN, SYGVQD (reference sequence). Trimming left V 0 bases short and J 5 bases short, with 17 bases between. The CDR3 has 16 amino acids. The CDR3 spells CASSESGGALFDEQYF. CDR3 nucleotides: TGCGCCAGCAGTGAGTCTGGGGGGGCCCTCTTCGACGAGCAGTACTTC.

The genes are TRBV28 and TRBJ1-1, with TRBD1 matching 9 bases. Trimming removed 5 bases from V and 1 base from J; junction bases left unmatched: 5. Germline CDR1 and CDR2: MDHEN and SYDVKM. This CDR3 region has 15 residues. CDR3 sequence reads: CASSQQGAPNTEAFF. The CDR3 bases are TGTGCCAGCAGTCAACAGGGGGCTCCGAACACTGAAGCTTTCTTT.

This clone was seen more than once but under ten times. The chain is built from TRBV19 and TRBJ2-7, with 7 positions matching TRBD1. V shed 6 bases and J 3 bases; nucleotides not matched to a gene: 11. The germline gives CDR1 LNHDA, CDR2 SQIVND (reference sequence). The length of the CDR3 is 15 residues. CDR3 in DNA: TGTGCCAGTAGCGTTACCGGAACAGGGGACTACGAGCAGTACTTC. Its protein product is CASSVTGTGDYEQYF. Filled out from reference TRBV19 and TRBJ2-7, the complete variable domain reads DGGITQSPKYLFRKEGQNVTLSCEQNLNHDAMYWYRQDPGQGLRLIYYSQIVNDFQKGDIAEGYSVSREKKESFPLTVTSAQKNPTAFYLCASSVTGTGDYEQYFGPGTRLTVT.

The chain joins TRBV14 to TRBJ1-1; weak D call: TRBD1 (5 bases). Deletions cut 1 base from V and 3 bases from J, with 21 bases between. The CDR3 is 18 residues long. Germline V gene data show CDR1 as SGHDN and CDR2 as FVKESK. The CDR3 loop is CASSQAGRGLNLDTEAFF. CDR3 DNA sequence: TGTGCCAGCAGCCAAGCGGGGAGGGGTCTCAACTTAGACACTGAAGCTTTCTTT. The whole variable domain, remainder taken from reference TRBV14 and TRBJ1-1, is EAGVTQFPSHSVIEKGQTVTLRCDPISGHDNLYWYRRVMGKEIKFLLHFVKESKQDESGMPNNRFLAERTGGTYSTLKVQPAELEDSGVYFCASSQAGRGLNLDTEAFFGQGTRLTVV.

This clone came up once. The CDR3 is CASSGLGSHEQFF. The CDR3 DNA sequence: TGTGCCAGCAGCGGACTCGGCTCGCATGAGCAGTTCTTC. The chain couples TRBV2 to TRBJ2-1; possible D gene TRBD2, 5 bases. This CDR3 region has 13 residues. Germline V CDR1 and CDR2: SNHLY, FYNNEI. V lost 6 bases and J 8 bases, leaving 14 bases between the germline ends.

The rearrangement joins TRBV4-2 to TRBJ2-1, with TRBD2 matching over 7 bases. Germline loops: CDR1 LGHNA, CDR2 YNFKEQ. V lost 2 bases and J lost 12; bases outside the gene matches: 13. The CDR3 spans 15 residues. CDR3 residues: CASSQTPGGREWQFF. CDR3 DNA sequence: TGTGCCAGCAGCCAAACCCCTGGTGGGCGGGAGTGGCAGTTCTTC.

CDR3 region: CASGRIAGGPDNEQFF. CDR3 coding DNA: TGTGCCAGCGGCAGGATAGCGGGAGGGCCTGACAATGAGCAGTTCTTC. The V gene is TRBV21-1, the J gene TRBJ2-1; the table names TRBD2, a call not compared with the DNA. TRBV21-1 is shown as a pseudogene. This CDR3 comprises 16 residues.

This clone is a singleton in its sample. The chain carries TRBV10-3 and TRBJ1-1, with D perhaps matching TRBD1 (5 bases). The CDR3 runs 13 residues. V gave up 10 bases and J gave up 1 base, with 13 bases separating them. Germline V CDR1 and CDR2: ENHRY, SYGVKD. CDR3 loop: CATHETENTEAFF. The CDR3 DNA reads as TGTGCCACTCACGAGACAGAGAACACTGAAGCTTTCTTT.

In this sample, this clone turned up a few times. The chain employs TRBV15 and TRBJ1-5; TRBD1 is a possible D gene (6 bases). The V end was cut by 0 bases, the J end by 0 bases, with 12 bases between. From germline, CDR1 is LNHNV and CDR2 YYDKDF (reference sequence). This CDR3 contains 17 residues. The CDR3 loop is CATSRDRGGYSNQPQHF. The CDR3 bases are TGTGCCACCAGCAGAGACAGGGGCGGGTATAGCAATCAGCCCCAGCATTTT. Drawing the rest from reference TRBV15 and TRBJ1-5, the complete variable domain is DAMVIQNPRYQVTQFGKPVTLSCSQTLNHNVMYWYQQKSSQAPKLLFHYYDKDFNNEADTPDNFQSRRPNTSFCFLDIRSPGLGDTAMYLCATSRDRGGYSNQPQHFGDGTRLSIL.

V gene TRBV20-1 combines with J gene TRBJ1-2; 9 bases align to TRBD1. The CDR3 sequence is 14 residues long. J was trimmed by 3 bases and V by 3 bases; bases with no gene match: 5. Germline V CDR1 and CDR2: DFQATT, SNEGSKA (reference sequence). CDR3 protein: CSASDRGIDYGYTF. The CDR3, as DNA: TGCAGTGCTAGTGACAGGGGGATAGACTATGGCTACACCTTC.

The rearrangement joins TRBV11-3 to TRBJ2-7, with 9 bases that match TRBD1. The CDR3 is made up of 17 amino acids. The V segment lost 5 bases and the J segment 7 bases; nucleotides outside the gene matches: 18. The V gene's germline CDR1 is SGHNT and CDR2 YENEEA. CDR3 DNA: TGTGCCAGCAGCCATAATCGACCGGGACAGGGCCACGAGGAGCAGTACTTC. This translates into CASSHNRPGQGHEEQYF. Based on the CDR3 plus reference TRBV11-3 and TRBJ2-7, the full variable domain is EAGVVQSPRYKIIEKKQPVAFWCNPISGHNTLYWYLQNLGQGPELLIRYENEEAVDDSQLPKDRFSAERLKGVDSTLKIQPAELGDSAVYLCASSHNRPGQGHEEQYFGPGTRLTVT.